This T cell receptor (beta chain) was identified during a study of T-cell reconstitution after alpha-beta-depleted transplantation in children. For TCRbeta, the library was prepared with unique molecular identifiers. TCRdb called the PCR reads again in MiXCR, with one record for every CDR3 protein. The top ten clones hold around 7% of a sample with tens of thousands of distinct CDR3 sequences, roughly 6.3% of them seen once. V was pared by 4 bases and J by 2 bases, with 16 bases between. The CDR3 is 15 amino acids. Germline lookup yields CDR1 SGHNT and CDR2 YYREEE (reference sequence). This clonotype occurred many times.

This clonotype originated in a male patient younger than 18 who had a stem cell transplant for acute myeloid leukemia, so the T cells may come from the graft donor. The chain carries TRBV5-4 and TRBJ2-7; possibly TRBD1 or TRBD2 for D (5 bases each). Specimen: PBMCs, mostly from graft donor cells, collected 180 days after TCRalphabeta/CD19-depleted stem cell transplant. The chain's CDR3 is CASSGGVRRPYEQYF. The CDR3 nucleotides are TGTGCCAGCAGCGGGGGTGTTCGCAGGCCCTACGAGCAGTACTTC.